Reported below is one T cell receptor beta chain. The antigen remains unidentified. The data derive from a study of CXCR3-negative and CXCR3-positive naive CD8 T cells. Study background: The TRB read total, approximately 150 million, broke down to about 1.5 +/- 0.3 million reads per library.

The CDR3 has 14 amino acids. Germline V gene data show CDR1 as SGHRS and CDR2 as YFSETQ. CD8+ T cell subsets were each sorted in triplicate, a few hundred thousand cells apiece. The authors prepared UMI-labeled TRB cDNA libraries by 5' RACE. TCRdb reanalyzed the 5' RACE reads and collapses them to one entry per CDR3 protein, without DNA. The sample's table shows about 120,000 distinct CDR3 sequences. General study findings and limits: Diversity in memory CD8+ cells fell much lower than the comparably high levels seen in both naive subsets. Fresh PBMCs were used in most assays, and CXCR3 expression partially decreased after cryopreservation.

This receptor was taken from a human donor in good health. Some clones in this sample may be carry-over from other donors' samples. The genes are TRBV5-1 and TRBJ2-7. Material for sequencing was naive CXCR3- CD8+ T cells from blood. Subset reported: CD45RO-CCR7+CD27+CD95- naive CD8+ T cells lacking CXCR3 (TNR3-). The CDR3 loop reads CASSFTVGTYEQYF.